A selection of T cell receptor beta chains follows, all from one sample in a study of glioma-infiltrating T cells after dendritic cell vaccination. Sequenced by immunoSEQ multiplex PCR; TCRdb stores in-frame clones only, minus some. The repertoire holds 91,000 or so clones, with more than 70% as singletons. Sample: blood, taken after dendritic cell vaccination. The receptors here all came from a human donor with glioblastoma. CDR3s include the opening cysteine and the closing phenylalanine or tryptophan. Fields, in order: V gene, D gene, clone size, J gene, CDR3 DNA, CDR3 protein. D genes are given only for firm matches. Size is omitted from some rows. Given values are once, few, many or a class for expanded clones.

>TRBV19|TRBD2|.|TRBJ2-7
TGTGCCAGTAGTTCGCGACTAGCGAGAGGCTCCGAGCAGTACTTC
CASSSRLARGSEQYF
>TRBV6-1|TRBD2|few|TRBJ2-7
TGTGCCAGCAGTGCGACTAGCGGGTTCTCCTACGAGCAGTACTTC
CASSATSGFSYEQYF
>TRBV6-5|TRBD2|.|TRBJ2-7
TGTGCCAGCAAAACTAGCGGGTCGTACTACGAGCAGTACTTC
CASKTSGSYYEQYF
>TRBV30|TRBD1|.|TRBJ2-7
TGTGCCTGGAGTGTATGGTTGGGGACAGACCTCTACGAGCAGTACTTC
CAWSVWLGTDLYEQYF
>TRBV2|.|.|TRBJ1-5
TGTGCCAGCAGTGGGCCCTTACGGAGTCAGCCCCAGCATTTT
CASSGPLRSQPQHF
>TRBV2|TRBD1|.|TRBJ2-1
TGTGCCAGCAGGTATACAGGGGGCGAGCAGTTCTTC
CASRYTGGEQFF
>TRBV27|.|few|TRBJ2-7
TGTGCCAGCAAGAAGCAGGGGGGCCCGTCCTACGAGCAGTACTTC
CASKKQGGPSYEQYF
>TRBV18|.|.|TRBJ1-1
TGTGCCAGCTCAGGCGCCCAACGGGGGACTGAAGCTTTCTTT
CASSGAQRGTEAFF
>TRBV7-6|.|.|TRBJ2-7
TGTGCCAGCAGCTTAGTGGGGGCGAGGGAGCAGTACTTC
CASSLVGAREQYF
>TRBV7-8|TRBD1|.|TRBJ1-2
TGTGCCAGCAGCCGACTGGGACAGGGACAGGCCTCCTATGGCTACACCTTC
CASSRLGQGQASYGYTF
>TRBV2|.|.|TRBJ2-7
TGTGCCAGCAGCTCACAGGGCCGCGAGCAGTACTTC
CASSSQGREQYF
>TRBV7-9|TRBD2|.|TRBJ2-1
TGTGCCATTCCGACGAGCGGGACCTACAATGAGCAGTTCTTC
CAIPTSGTYNEQFF
>TRBV4-1|.|.|TRBJ1-6
TGCGCCAGCAGCCAAGGTGGGGCGGCTCTACCCCTCCACTTT
CASSQGGAALPLHF
>TRBV7-8|.|.|TRBJ2-7
TGTGCCAGCAGCTTAGGAGGGGGCTACGAGCAGTACTTC
CASSLGGGYEQYF
>TRBV5-1|TRBD1|once|TRBJ1-1
TGCGCCAGCAGCTGGGGACAGGAGAGGACTGAAGCTTTCTTT
CASSWGQERTEAFF
>TRBV7-9|TRBD2|few|TRBJ2-5
TGTGCCAGCAGCTTAGGGACTAGCGGGGCCCAAGAGACCCAGTACTTC
CASSLGTSGAQETQYF
>TRBV5-1|TRBD1|.|TRBJ1-6
TGCGCCAGCAGCTTAGAGGGACAGCAATTCTCACCCCTCCACTTT
CASSLEGQQFSPLHF
>TRBV4-1|.|.|TRBJ2-7
TGCGCCAGCAGCCATGGTTTTCGGGGGTGGGAGCAGTACTTC
CASSHGFRGWEQYF
>TRBV6-1|.|few|TRBJ1-4
TGTGCCAGCAGTGGAACAGCCGCAAGGGAAAAACTGTTTTTT
CASSGTAAREKLFF
>TRBV28|.|.|TRBJ2-7
TGTGCCAGCAGTTTGGCGGACGAGCAGTACTTC
CASSLADEQYF
>TRBV28|TRBD1|.|TRBJ2-7
TGTGCCAGCAGTTGGGGGACAGGGGGGGACGAGCAGTACTTC
CASSWGTGGDEQYF
>TRBV10-3|.|.|TRBJ2-3
TGTGCCATCAGTGAGAGGGCAGGGGGGACAGATACGCAGTATTTT
CAISERAGGTDTQYF
>TRBV19|.|.|TRBJ2-7
TGTGCCAGTAGCCAAAGCGGATCGGACTGGCCCCCAGACGAGCAGTACTTC
CASSQSGSDWPPDEQYF
>TRBV28|.|.|TRBJ2-1
TGTGCCAGCAGTTTAAGACTTCTCTCTGTCAATGAGCAGTTCTTC
CASSLRLLSVNEQFF
>TRBV27|TRBD2|.|TRBJ2-3
TGTGCCAGCAGTTTATACCGGCTAGCGGTCACAGATACGCAGTATTTT
CASSLYRLAVTDTQYF
>TRBV15|TRBD1|.|TRBJ2-3
TGTGCCACCAGCAGAGTAGACAGGGGGAATACGCAGTATTTT
CATSRVDRGNTQYF
>TRBV7-2|.|once|TRBJ2-7
TGTGCCAGCAGCTTAGGCACAGGCTACTCCTACGAGCAGTACTTC
CASSLGTGYSYEQYF
>TRBV2|.|.|TRBJ1-1
TGTGCCAGCGTCTCACGGCGGCAGATGAACACTGAAGCTTTCTTT
CASVSRRQMNTEAFF
>TRBV29-1|TRBD1|once|TRBJ2-1
TGCAGCGTAAACACAGGGGTATCCTACAATGAGCAGTTCTTC
CSVNTGVSYNEQFF
>TRBV18|.|.|TRBJ1-1
TGTGCCAGCTCACCACCAATTGGTGGCACCTCGAGGAAAGCTTTCTTT
CASSPPIGGTSRKAFF
>TRBV5-6|TRBD1|few|TRBJ2-7
TGTGCCAGCAGCTGGGCACAGGGGGCCGAGCAGTACTTC
CASSWAQGAEQYF
>TRBV28|TRBD1|.|TRBJ1-2
TGTGCCAGCAGCGAAAGCCCGGGACAGGGTTATGGCTACACCTTC
CASSESPGQGYGYTF
>TRBV30|.|.|TRBJ2-7
TGTGCCTGGAGTGTACTTCACGAGCAGTACTTC
CAWSVLHEQYF
>TRBV30|.|.|TRBJ1-6
TGTGCCTGGAGTGTGGGCAGGATAGATAATAATTCACCCCTCCACTTT
CAWSVGRIDNNSPLHF
>TRBV19|.|.|TRBJ2-7
TGTGCCAGTAGTACTACAGGGACCTACGAGCAGTACTTC
CASSTTGTYEQYF